A single TCR beta chain is shown here with its context. This sample was included in a study of Graves' ophthalmopathy and Graves' hyperthyroidism. Amplification of the TCR beta CDR3 regions used RNA transcripts (as template). First-round RT-PCR relied on HTBI primers, and a second-round multiplex PCR came next. MiXCR, run by TCRdb on the multiplex PCR reads, gives a single entry per CDR3 protein. The table has under 200,000 distinct CDR3 sequences, over 35% seen once. Trimming pared 1 base from V and 4 bases from J, leaving 16 bases between. The germline CDR1 and CDR2 sequences are MNHEY and SVGAGI. The CDR3 is made up of 16 amino acids.

The specimen sequenced was peripheral blood. The source is a woman aged 40 to 55 with Graves' ophthalmopathy. The V gene is TRBV6-5, the J gene TRBJ1-2; TRBD1 is a possible D gene (5 bases). In DNA, the CDR3 is TGTGCCAGCAGTTACTTTCTAGAGGGACGGGGCTATGGCTACACCTTC. It yields the protein CASSYFLEGRGYGYTF.